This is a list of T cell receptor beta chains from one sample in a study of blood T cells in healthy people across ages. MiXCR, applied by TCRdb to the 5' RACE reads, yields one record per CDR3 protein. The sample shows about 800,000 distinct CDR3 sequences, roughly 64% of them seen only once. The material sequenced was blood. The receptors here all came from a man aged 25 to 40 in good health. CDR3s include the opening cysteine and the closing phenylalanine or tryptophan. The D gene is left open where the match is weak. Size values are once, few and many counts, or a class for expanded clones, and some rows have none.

cdr3_aa: CASSSDPTNYGYTF
cdr3_nt: TGTGCCAGCAGCTCGGACCCGACTAACTATGGCTACACCTTC
d_call: NA
clone_size: NA
j_call: TRBJ1-2
v_call: TRBV7-3

cdr3_aa: CASSLGQTGEQYF
cdr3_nt: TGTGCCAGCAGTTTGGGGCAGACGGGCGAGCAGTACTTC
d_call: NA
clone_size: NA
j_call: TRBJ2-7
v_call: TRBV27

cdr3_aa: CSAPPGIESPLHF
cdr3_nt: TGCAGTGCTCCCCCAGGGATAGAATCACCCCTCCACTTT
d_call: NA
clone_size: NA
j_call: TRBJ1-6
v_call: TRBV20-1

cdr3_aa: CASSSGFRHESYEQYF
cdr3_nt: TGCGCCAGCAGCTCGGGGTTTCGGCACGAAAGCTACGAGCAGTACTTC
d_call: NA
clone_size: NA
j_call: TRBJ2-7
v_call: TRBV5-1

cdr3_aa: CVSSLWSASRETQYF
cdr3_nt: TGTGTCAGCAGCTTATGGTCGGCTAGTCGTGAGACCCAGTACTTC
d_call: NA
clone_size: once
j_call: TRBJ2-5
v_call: TRBV7-2

cdr3_aa: CASSSLLGEQFF
cdr3_nt: TGTGCCAGCAGTTCTTTGCTCGGGGAGCAGTTCTTC
d_call: NA
clone_size: NA
j_call: TRBJ2-1
v_call: TRBV6-5

cdr3_aa: CSASTTSGRSTDTQYF
cdr3_nt: TGCAGTGCTAGTACGACTAGCGGGAGGAGCACAGATACGCAGTATTTT
d_call: TRBD2
clone_size: NA
j_call: TRBJ2-3
v_call: TRBV20-1

cdr3_aa: CASSLAVRQGTGKLFF
cdr3_nt: TGTGCCAGCAGCTTAGCTGTTCGACAGGGCACGGGAAAACTGTTTTTT
d_call: TRBD1
clone_size: once
j_call: TRBJ1-4
v_call: TRBV7-6

cdr3_aa: CASSGGQAPKYEQFF
cdr3_nt: TGTGCCAGCAGTGGGGGACAGGCTCCGAAATATGAGCAGTTCTTC
d_call: TRBD1
clone_size: NA
j_call: TRBJ2-1
v_call: TRBV2

cdr3_aa: CSANAAGGGDTQYF
cdr3_nt: TGCAGCGCGAACGCGGCAGGGGGAGGGGATACGCAGTATTTT
d_call: NA
clone_size: NA
j_call: TRBJ2-3
v_call: TRBV29-1

cdr3_aa: CASSLDVTSGGSEQYF
cdr3_nt: TGCGCCAGCAGCTTGGATGTCACTAGCGGGGGCTCCGAGCAGTACTTC
d_call: TRBD2
clone_size: NA
j_call: TRBJ2-7
v_call: TRBV5-1

cdr3_aa: CASSGGQGSVETQYF
cdr3_nt: TGCGCCAGCAGCGGTGGACAGGGGAGTGTGGAGACCCAGTACTTC
d_call: TRBD1
clone_size: NA
j_call: TRBJ2-5
v_call: TRBV5-1

cdr3_aa: CASSLGDTLYEQYF
cdr3_nt: TGTGCCAGCAGCTTAGGTGACACACTCTACGAGCAGTACTTC
d_call: NA
clone_size: NA
j_call: TRBJ2-7
v_call: TRBV7-8

cdr3_aa: CASSLDWGQPQHF
cdr3_nt: TGTGCCAGCAGCTTAGATTGGGGGCAGCCCCAGCATTTT
d_call: NA
clone_size: NA
j_call: TRBJ1-5
v_call: TRBV7-9

cdr3_aa: CASSLTGLAVAFDTQYF
cdr3_nt: TGCGCCAGCAGCTTGACGGGACTAGCGGTAGCCTTTGATACGCAGTATTTT
d_call: TRBD2
clone_size: NA
j_call: TRBJ2-3
v_call: TRBV5-1

cdr3_aa: CSAQATDRVDQPQHF
cdr3_nt: TGCAGTGCCCAAGCCACCGACAGGGTGGATCAGCCCCAGCATTTT
d_call: TRBD1
clone_size: few
j_call: TRBJ1-5
v_call: TRBV20-1

cdr3_aa: CASSLPSGTSGSSYNEQFF
cdr3_nt: TGTGCCAGCAGCCTCCCGTCCGGGACTAGCGGGAGTTCCTACAATGAGCAGTTCTTC
d_call: TRBD2
clone_size: NA
j_call: TRBJ2-1
v_call: TRBV4-2

cdr3_aa: CASSVAEGGIQYF
cdr3_nt: TGTGCCAGCAGCGTAGCTGAGGGTGGCATTCAGTACTTC
d_call: NA
clone_size: few
j_call: TRBJ2-4
v_call: TRBV9

cdr3_aa: CASSPAGAAKNIQYF
cdr3_nt: TGTGCCAGCAGCCCGGCCGGGGCAGCCAAAAACATTCAGTACTTC
d_call: NA
clone_size: NA
j_call: TRBJ2-4
v_call: TRBV27

cdr3_aa: CASSEVGEGPMNTEAFF
cdr3_nt: TGTGCCAGCAGTGAAGTTGGGGAGGGGCCCATGAACACTGAAGCTTTCTTT
d_call: NA
clone_size: NA
j_call: TRBJ1-1
v_call: TRBV2

cdr3_aa: CASSLNPVLNTEAFF
cdr3_nt: TGTGCCAGCAGTTTAAATCCAGTTTTGAACACTGAAGCTTTCTTT
d_call: NA
clone_size: NA
j_call: TRBJ1-1
v_call: TRBV27

cdr3_aa: CSALRSSGSSLRSSYEQYF
cdr3_nt: TGTAGTGCTCTCCGTTCGAGCGGGAGCTCCCTTCGAAGCTCCTACGAGCAGTACTTC
d_call: TRBD2
clone_size: NA
j_call: TRBJ2-7
v_call: TRBV20-1

cdr3_aa: CSAEGSLTYEQYF
cdr3_nt: TGCAGTGCTGAGGGGAGCCTCACCTACGAGCAGTACTTC
d_call: NA
clone_size: NA
j_call: TRBJ2-7
v_call: TRBV20-1

cdr3_aa: CAISEGTGGANGYTF
cdr3_nt: TGTGCCATCAGTGAGGGGACAGGGGGCGCGAATGGCTACACCTTC
d_call: TRBD1
clone_size: NA
j_call: TRBJ1-2
v_call: TRBV10-3

cdr3_aa: CSAPRDGQRSSYNSPLHF
cdr3_nt: TGCAGTGCTCCACGCGATGGACAGAGGAGCTCCTATAATTCACCCCTCCACTTT
d_call: NA
clone_size: NA
j_call: TRBJ1-6
v_call: TRBV20-1

cdr3_aa: CATRRGGNYEQYF
cdr3_nt: TGTGCCACCAGACGAGGGGGCAACTACGAGCAGTACTTC
d_call: TRBD1
clone_size: NA
j_call: TRBJ2-7
v_call: TRBV15

cdr3_aa: CASSPYASEQYF
cdr3_nt: TGTGCCAGCTCACCTTATGCGTCCGAGCAGTACTTC
d_call: NA
clone_size: NA
j_call: TRBJ2-7
v_call: TRBV18

cdr3_aa: CSVNYGISYEQYF
cdr3_nt: TGCAGCGTGAACTACGGGATATCCTACGAGCAGTACTTC
d_call: NA
clone_size: once
j_call: TRBJ2-7
v_call: TRBV29-1

cdr3_aa: CASSQEGRGAKYSPLHF
cdr3_nt: TGCGCCAGCAGCCAAGAGGGTCGGGGTGCCAAGTATTCACCCCTCCACTTT
d_call: NA
clone_size: NA
j_call: TRBJ1-6
v_call: TRBV4-3

cdr3_aa: CSVGVAVTDTQYF
cdr3_nt: TGCAGCGTGGGGGTAGCGGTCACAGATACGCAGTATTTT
d_call: NA
clone_size: few
j_call: TRBJ2-3
v_call: TRBV29-1

cdr3_aa: CSASSTGLAGFGRETQYF
cdr3_nt: TGCAGTGCTAGCAGTACGGGACTAGCGGGATTTGGGAGGGAGACCCAGTACTTC
d_call: TRBD2
clone_size: NA
j_call: TRBJ2-5
v_call: TRBV20-1

cdr3_aa: CASTSGRYEQYF
cdr3_nt: TGTGCCAGCACGAGCGGCCGATACGAGCAGTACTTC
d_call: NA
clone_size: NA
j_call: TRBJ2-7
v_call: TRBV6-5

cdr3_aa: CASSQEVGTYGYTF
cdr3_nt: TGTGCTAGCAGCCAAGAAGTGGGAACATATGGCTACACCTTC
d_call: NA
clone_size: NA
j_call: TRBJ1-2
v_call: TRBV14

cdr3_aa: CASSQVTGGYEQYF
cdr3_nt: TGCGCCAGCAGCCAAGTAACAGGGGGCTACGAGCAGTACTTC
d_call: TRBD1
clone_size: NA
j_call: TRBJ2-7
v_call: TRBV4-3

cdr3_aa: CASSLAFDTTYSNQPQHF
cdr3_nt: TGTGCCAGCAGCTTGGCCTTTGACACAACATATAGCAATCAGCCCCAGCATTTT
d_call: NA
clone_size: NA
j_call: TRBJ1-5
v_call: TRBV5-8

cdr3_aa: CAWSLGRAVGETQYF
cdr3_nt: TGTGCCTGGAGTTTAGGGAGGGCGGTAGGGGAGACCCAGTACTTC
d_call: TRBD2
clone_size: NA
j_call: TRBJ2-5
v_call: TRBV30

cdr3_aa: CASSLSAGTVYEQYF
cdr3_nt: TGTGCCAGCAGTTTATCTGCGGGGACTGTCTACGAGCAGTACTTC
d_call: NA
clone_size: NA
j_call: TRBJ2-7
v_call: TRBV27

cdr3_aa: CSVRPVVGDQETQYF
cdr3_nt: TGCAGCGTCCGCCCGGTTGTGGGTGACCAAGAGACCCAGTACTTC
d_call: NA
clone_size: NA
j_call: TRBJ2-5
v_call: TRBV29-1

cdr3_aa: CASTRRKETQYF
cdr3_nt: TGTGCCAGCACCAGGCGGAAAGAGACCCAGTACTTC
d_call: NA
clone_size: NA
j_call: TRBJ2-5
v_call: TRBV6-2/TRBV6-3

cdr3_aa: CAISEDPEDTQYF
cdr3_nt: TGTGCCATCAGTGAGGACCCCGAGGATACGCAGTATTTT
d_call: NA
clone_size: NA
j_call: TRBJ2-3
v_call: TRBV10-3

cdr3_aa: CASSQRDTGEKLFF
cdr3_nt: TGTGCCAGCAGCCAACGGGACACTGGTGAAAAACTGTTTTTT
d_call: NA
clone_size: few
j_call: TRBJ1-4
v_call: TRBV3-1

cdr3_aa: CSVASGHTYNEQFF
cdr3_nt: TGCAGTGTTGCCTCGGGGCATACCTACAATGAGCAGTTCTTC
d_call: NA
clone_size: few
j_call: TRBJ2-1
v_call: TRBV20-1

cdr3_aa: CSAAKPEEQYF
cdr3_nt: TGCAGTGCAGCGAAGCCCGAGGAGCAGTACTTC
d_call: NA
clone_size: once
j_call: TRBJ2-7
v_call: TRBV20-1

cdr3_aa: CASTFRGSYGYTF
cdr3_nt: TGTGCCAGCACCTTCAGGGGTTCCTATGGCTACACCTTC
d_call: NA
clone_size: NA
j_call: TRBJ1-2
v_call: TRBV7-8

cdr3_aa: CASSRRSDGNYGYTF
cdr3_nt: TGTGCCAGCAGCCGTAGGTCCGACGGAAACTATGGCTACACCTTC
d_call: NA
clone_size: few
j_call: TRBJ1-2
v_call: TRBV13

cdr3_aa: CASNLGGQSYNEQFF
cdr3_nt: TGTGCCAGCAATCTGGGGGGACAGTCCTACAATGAGCAGTTCTTC
d_call: NA
clone_size: few
j_call: TRBJ2-1
v_call: TRBV28

cdr3_aa: CATKTGTAYTYNEQSF
cdr3_nt: TGTGCCACCAAAACCGGGACAGCCTATACCTACAATGAGCAGTCCTTC
d_call: TRBD1
clone_size: NA
j_call: TRBJ2-1
v_call: TRBV28

cdr3_aa: CASSLWGPDEAFF
cdr3_nt: TGCGCCAGCAGCTTGTGGGGACCAGATGAAGCTTTCTTT
d_call: NA
clone_size: few
j_call: TRBJ1-1
v_call: TRBV5-1

cdr3_aa: CSVGVVYEQYF
cdr3_nt: TGCAGCGTTGGTGTAGTTTACGAGCAGTACTTC
d_call: NA
clone_size: few
j_call: TRBJ2-7
v_call: TRBV29-1